These 21 T cell receptor beta chains were all obtained from the same sample, sequenced in a study of shared clonotypes between healthy human individuals. TCRdb's table, derived via immunoSEQ multiplex PCR, lists solely in-frame clones and lacks some. Here the sample spans over 2,000,000 clones, around 93% being singletons. CD8 cells classed as naive were CD45RO-negative and positively selected for CCR7, excluding terminally differentiated effector memory CD45RA+ cells. Sequencing was carried out using naive CD8+ T cells from PBMCs. The receptors were gathered from a man aged 18-30 years in good health. Some clones in this sample may be carry-over from other donors' samples.

The chain has TRBV27 and TRBJ2-1, with 7 bases fitting TRBD2. The germline CDR1 and CDR2 sequences are MNHEY and SMNVEV (reference sequence). The length of the CDR3 is 15 residues. The ends lost 5 bases at V and 3 bases at J; junction bases unmatched: 7. The CDR3 sequence: CASSSPPGGYNEQFF. The DNA for the CDR3 is TGTGCCAGCAGTAGTCCACCGGGGGGCTACAATGAGCAGTTCTTC.

The chain joins TRBV18 to TRBJ2-7; 13 nucleotides line up with TRBD2. Germline V lookup: CDR1 KGHSH, CDR2 LQKENI. This CDR3 is 19 amino acids long. Unmatched junction bases numbered 11, after V lost 3 bases and J lost 0 bases. The CDR3 nucleotides read TGTGCCAGCTCACCGGTACCTGGACTAGCGGGAGACCCCTCCTACGAGCAGTACTTC. Its protein is CASSPVPGLAGDPSYEQYF.

This clone was recorded only once. The V gene is TRBV19, the J gene TRBJ1-5; D is ambiguous. V gave up 1 base and J gave up 5 bases, with 9 bases separating them. There are 14 residues in the CDR3. Germline CDR1 LNHDA, CDR2 SQIVND (reference sequence). The CDR3 protein is CASSIGISHQPQHF. The CDR3 DNA follows: TGTGCCAGTAGTATAGGTATTTCCCATCAGCCCCAGCATTTT.

The chain has TRBV9 and TRBJ2-7, with TRBD2 matching over 7 bases. V lost 4 bases to trimming and J lost 3 bases; unmatched junction nucleotides: 7. Germline values: CDR1 SGDLS, CDR2 YYNGEE. The CDR3 is 14 residues long. DNA for the CDR3: TGTGCCAGCAGCCCCAGCGGGACTGACTACGAGCAGTACTTC. Its translation is CASSPSGTDYEQYF.

This chain connects TRBV15 to TRBJ2-7, with 11 bases aligning to TRBD1. Germline V gives CDR1 LNHNV, CDR2 YYDKDF (reference sequence). CDR3 length equals 17 residues. With 5 bases clipped from V and 4 bases from J, the junction kept 13 bases outside the gene matches. The chain's CDR3 is CATSQEIGGQGAYEQYF. CDR3 DNA sequence: TGTGCCACCAGCCAAGAGATCGGAGGACAGGGGGCGTACGAGCAGTACTTC.

The chain employs TRBV19 and TRBJ1-5; no definite D call. This CDR3 is 13 amino acids long. Germline V lookup: CDR1 LNHDA, CDR2 SQIVND (reference sequence). The germline V and J ends were trimmed by 7 bases and 2 bases, with 9 bases remaining between them. The CDR3 bases are TGTGCCAGTATGAACCTAGGCAATCAGCCCCAGCATTTT. Translating it yields CASMNLGNQPQHF. Filled out from reference TRBV19 and TRBJ1-5, the complete variable domain reads DGGITQSPKYLFRKEGQNVTLSCEQNLNHDAMYWYRQDPGQGLRLIYYSQIVNDFQKGDIAEGYSVSREKKESFPLTVTSAQKNPTAFYLCASMNLGNQPQHFGDGTRLSIL.

This chain uses TRBV28 with TRBJ1-3; tentatively, D is TRBD1 (5 bases). V was trimmed by 8 bases and J by 7 bases, leaving 24 bases between them. CDR1 and CDR2 from the germline V gene are MDHEN and SYDVKM. The CDR3 consists of 16 residues. CDR3: CASYPMVSDTQNTIYF. CDR3 nucleotides: TGTGCCAGCTATCCCATGGTGTCGGACACTCAGAACACCATATATTTT.

This clone came up once. This chain connects TRBV6-5 to TRBJ1-1; 10 bases agree with TRBD1. The CDR3 length is 16 residues. V dropped 2 bases and J dropped 0; count of bases not matched to a gene: 3. Looked up from germline, CDR1 is MNHEY and CDR2 is SVGAGI. The CDR3 spells CASSYGTGELNTEAFF. The CDR3 DNA reads as TGTGCCAGCAGTTACGGGACAGGGGAATTGAACACTGAAGCTTTCTTT.

The rearrangement links TRBV6-1 to TRBJ1-2; TRBD1 might be the D (5 bases). The CDR3 loop spans 17 amino acids. V shed 4 bases and J shed 3 bases, with 21 bases lying between them. Per the germline V gene, CDR1 is MNHNS and CDR2 is SASEGT. The CDR3 region is CASSVILDVRDYYGYTF. CDR3 sequence (DNA): TGTGCCAGCAGTGTCATTCTGGACGTCAGGGACTACTATGGCTACACCTTC.

V is TRBV15 and J is TRBJ2-7; D is perhaps TRBD1 or TRBD2 (5 bases each). The CDR3 spans 15 residues. The V gene's germline CDR1 is LNHNV and CDR2 YYDKDF (reference sequence). V dropped 3 bases and J dropped 3 bases, with 15 bases sitting between them. The CDR3 spells CATSSDTGTRYEQYF. CDR3 coding DNA: TGTGCCACCAGCAGCGATACCGGGACCCGCTACGAGCAGTACTTC.

The genes are TRBV11-2 and TRBJ2-1; no definite D call. The CDR3 has 17 residues. V lost 2 bases, J lost 5 bases, and 19 bases lay in between. Germline V gene sequence: CDR1 SGHAT, CDR2 FQNNGV. This chain's CDR3 is CASSLSGPIPLHNEQFF. CDR3 nucleotide sequence: TGTGCCAGCAGCTTATCTGGGCCTATACCCCTCCACAATGAGCAGTTCTTC.

The V gene is TRBV27, the J gene TRBJ2-3; weak D call: TRBD2 (6 bases). The CDR3 spans 15 residues. Germline assignment: CDR1 MNHEY and CDR2 SMNVEV (reference sequence). The ends were cut back, 5 bases at V and 7 bases at J, with 19 bases in the middle. This CDR3 reads CASSLSWRDPHTQYF. CDR3 DNA: TGTGCCAGCAGTCTAAGTTGGCGGGATCCGCATACGCAGTATTTT.

This sequence joins TRBV27 and TRBJ1-2, with 7 bases lining up with TRBD1. Trimming at V came to 10 bases and at J to 8 bases, leaving 13 bases not matched to a gene. Germline loops: CDR1 MNHEY, CDR2 SMNVEV (reference sequence). The length of the CDR3 is 13 residues. The CDR3 spells CATTPVTGAGYTF. CDR3 bases: TGTGCCACCACTCCCGTCACAGGGGCCGGCTACACCTTC.

Comment on this clone: Other DNA sequences of this sample code for an identical CDR3. This chain links TRBV4-3 with TRBJ2-1, with 9 bases that match TRBD2. J lost 5 bases, V lost 1 base, and 3 bases had no gene match. Germline V gives CDR1 LGHNA, CDR2 YSLEER. The CDR3 length is 15 residues. Written as DNA, the CDR3 is TGCGCCAGCAGCCAAGGCCTAGCGGGAAACAATGAGCAGTTCTTC. Protein: CASSQGLAGNNEQFF.

This chain uses TRBV6-6 with TRBJ2-7, with 9 positions matching TRBD1. The V and J ends lost 7 bases and 7 bases, in that order; junction bases with no gene match: 11. This CDR3 has 14 amino acids. CDR1 and CDR2 from the germline V gene are MNHNY and SVGAGI (reference sequence). CDR3 loop: CASIQEQGAPEQYF. CDR3 DNA sequence: TGTGCCAGCATTCAGGAACAGGGGGCGCCTGAGCAGTACTTC.

The V and J genes are TRBV19 and TRBJ2-1; a weak D match, TRBD1 (6 bases). Germline V lookup: CDR1 LNHDA, CDR2 SQIVND (reference sequence). V lost 0 bases and J 12 bases, leaving 15 bases between the germline ends. CDR3 length: 14 residues. The DNA for the CDR3 is TGTGCCAGTAGTATAGACCCCAGGGGCACTGGGCAGTTCTTC. Translated, it gives CASSIDPRGTGQFF.

V gene TRBV12-5 combines with J gene TRBJ2-1; D is undetermined. Per the germline V gene, CDR1 is LGHNT and CDR2 is FRNRAP. Trimming removed 5 bases at V and 7 bases at J, with 6 bases between. The CDR3 has 11 residues. CDR3 in DNA: TGTGCTAGTGGTGCAGTAAATGAGCAGTTCTTC. It specifies CASGAVNEQFF.

This sequence joins TRBV7-9 and TRBJ2-7, with 8 bases matching TRBD2. J lost 0 bases, V lost 5 bases, and 6 bases had no gene match. Per germline, CDR1 SEHNR and CDR2 FQNEAQ (reference sequence). This CDR3 has 15 residues. The CDR3: CASSRIAGTSYEQYF. Written as DNA, the CDR3 is TGTGCCAGCAGCCGGATAGCGGGGACCTCCTACGAGCAGTACTTC.

This chain connects TRBV6-5 to TRBJ2-7; D gene unclear. CDR1 MNHEY and CDR2 SVGAGI come from the germline V gene. The CDR3 runs to 14 residues. V was trimmed by 9 bases and J by 1 base, leaving 16 bases between them. The CDR3 spells CASHPGRSSYEQYF. The CDR3 region has the DNA TGTGCCAGTCATCCTGGTCGTTCTTCCTACGAGCAGTACTTC.

This rearrangement joins TRBV19 to TRBJ2-1; D remains unclear. The CDR3 has 13 residues. The V and J ends lost 3 bases and 9 bases respectively, with 12 bases between them. Germline lookup yields CDR1 LNHDA and CDR2 SQIVND (reference sequence). Here the CDR3 reads CASSMLRGVEQFF. As DNA, the CDR3 is TGTGCCAGTAGTATGCTAAGAGGAGTTGAGCAGTTCTTC.

V is TRBV9 and J is TRBJ2-2; D not certain. This CDR3 comprises 17 residues. The V end was cut by 0 bases, the J end by 5 bases, with 17 bases between. Per germline, CDR1 SGDLS and CDR2 YYNGEE. The CDR3 sequence: CASSVDLAAVGTGELFF. The CDR3 nucleotides read TGTGCCAGCAGCGTAGATCTCGCGGCGGTTGGGACCGGGGAGCTGTTTTTT.